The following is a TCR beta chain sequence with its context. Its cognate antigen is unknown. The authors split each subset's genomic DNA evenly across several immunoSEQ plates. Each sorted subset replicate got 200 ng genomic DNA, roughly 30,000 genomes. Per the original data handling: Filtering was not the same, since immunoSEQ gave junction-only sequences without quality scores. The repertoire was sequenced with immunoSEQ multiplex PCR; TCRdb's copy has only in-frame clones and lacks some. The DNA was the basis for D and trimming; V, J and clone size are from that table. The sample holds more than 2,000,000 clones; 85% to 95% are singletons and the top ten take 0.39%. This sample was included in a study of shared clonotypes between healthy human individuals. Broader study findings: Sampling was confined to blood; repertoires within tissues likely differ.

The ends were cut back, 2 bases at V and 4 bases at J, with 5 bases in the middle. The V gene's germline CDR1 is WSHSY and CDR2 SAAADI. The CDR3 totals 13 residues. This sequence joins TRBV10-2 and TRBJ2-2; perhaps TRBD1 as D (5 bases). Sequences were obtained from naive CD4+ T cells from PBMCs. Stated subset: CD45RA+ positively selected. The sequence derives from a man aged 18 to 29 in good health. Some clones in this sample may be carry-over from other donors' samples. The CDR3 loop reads CASSEQGTGELFF. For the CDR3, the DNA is TGCGCCAGCAGTGAGCAGGGCACCGGGGAGCTGTTTTTT.